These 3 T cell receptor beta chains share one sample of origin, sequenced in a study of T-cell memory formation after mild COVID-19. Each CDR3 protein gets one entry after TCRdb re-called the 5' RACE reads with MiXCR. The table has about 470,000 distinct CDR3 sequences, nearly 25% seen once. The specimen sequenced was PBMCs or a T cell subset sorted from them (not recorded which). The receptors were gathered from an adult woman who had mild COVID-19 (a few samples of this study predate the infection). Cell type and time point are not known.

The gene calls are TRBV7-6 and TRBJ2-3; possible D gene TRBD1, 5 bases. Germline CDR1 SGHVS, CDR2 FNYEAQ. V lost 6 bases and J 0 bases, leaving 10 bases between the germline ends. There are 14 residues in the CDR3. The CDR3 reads CASSHRFSTDTQYF. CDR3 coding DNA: TGTGCCAGCAGTCACAGGTTCAGCACAGATACGCAGTATTTT.

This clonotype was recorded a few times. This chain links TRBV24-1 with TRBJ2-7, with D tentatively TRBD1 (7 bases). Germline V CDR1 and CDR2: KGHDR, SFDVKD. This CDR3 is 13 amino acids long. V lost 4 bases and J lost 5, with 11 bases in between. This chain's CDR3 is CATSEQGRHEQYF. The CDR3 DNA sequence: TGTGCCACCAGTGAACAGGGGAGGCACGAGCAGTACTTC.

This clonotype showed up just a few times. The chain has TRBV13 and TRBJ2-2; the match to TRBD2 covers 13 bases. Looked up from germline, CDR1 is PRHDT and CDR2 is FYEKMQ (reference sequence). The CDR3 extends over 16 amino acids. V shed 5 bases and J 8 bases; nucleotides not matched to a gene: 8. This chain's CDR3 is CASSHGLAGAGGELFF. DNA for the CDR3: TGTGCCAGCAGCCACGGACTAGCGGGGGCCGGAGGGGAGCTGTTTTTT.